The 6 T cell receptor beta chains below were found in one sample sequenced in a study of regulatory T cells in long-lasting Graves disease. Time point given: newly diagnosed GD, antithyroid drugs for less than 3 months. Scientists built the TCR library using RNA that was extracted from PBMCs. Relying on iRepertoire HTBI primers and Arm-PCR of CDR3 regions, the team built TCR beta libraries. MiXCR was run by TCRdb on the multiplex PCR reads, yielding one entry per CDR3 protein. There are about 530,000 distinct CDR3 sequences in the sample; roughly a sixth occur only once, and around 25% lies in the top ten. This sample also belongs to another study, concerning T cells in Graves' hyperthyroidism and ophthalmopathy.

The sample was peripheral blood mononuclear cells (PBMCs), taken at new diagnosis, from a patient treated with antithyroid drugs. Every receptor here comes from a middle-aged woman with Graves disease.

This clonotype turned up a few times. The rearrangement links TRBV28 to TRBJ1-5, with no clear D. The length of the CDR3 is 14 residues. With 5 bases removed from V and 4 bases from J, the gap between germline ends came to 12 bases. CDR1 MDHEN and CDR2 SYDVKM come from the germline V gene. The CDR3 nucleotides are TGTGCCAGCAGTCCTACAAGCAGAAATCAGCCCCAGCATTTT. As protein: CASSPTSRNQPQHF.

Many counts were recorded for this clonotype. This chain links TRBV3-1 with TRBJ2-3; D is possibly TRBD1 or TRBD2 (5 bases each). The CDR3 covers 14 residues. V was shortened by 2 bases and J by 5 bases, with 11 bases between the two germline ends. The germline V gene encodes CDR1 LGHDT and CDR2 YNNKEL (reference sequence). CDR3 loop: CASSQSGGGDTQYF. CDR3 DNA sequence: TGTGCCAGCAGCCAAAGCGGTGGGGGAGATACGCAGTATTTT.

This clonotype occurred many times. The J gene is TRBJ2-7, the V gene TRBV20-1, with 11 bases matching TRBD2. There are 16 residues in the CDR3. CDR1 DFQATT and CDR2 SNEGSKA come from the germline V gene (reference sequence). J was trimmed by 3 bases and V by 6 bases; bases with no gene match: 13. CDR3 in DNA: TGCAGTGCGAGTAGACTAGCGGGGTCGGGGGGCTACGAGCAGTACTTC. Translation: CSASRLAGSGGYEQYF.

This clonotype has only a few counts. V is TRBV10-1 and J is TRBJ2-1; D remains ambiguous. Trimming removed 6 bases from V and 8 bases from J, with 20 bases in between. This CDR3 region has 15 residues. Germline values: CDR1 WNHNN, CDR2 SYGVQD (reference sequence). CDR3 region: CASSPGRTPWDEQFF. CDR3 DNA sequence: TGCGCCAGCAGCCCAGGACGGACCCCTTGGGATGAGCAGTTCTTC.

The V and J genes are TRBV2 and TRBJ2-7; 8 nucleotides line up with TRBD2. V lost 6 bases to trimming and J lost 7 bases; unmatched junction nucleotides: 23. Germline loops: CDR1 SNHLY, CDR2 FYNNEI. The CDR3 totals 18 residues. The CDR3: CASSDTSGPLPPSREQYF. The CDR3 coding sequence is TGTGCCAGCAGCGACACTAGCGGACCATTACCCCCCTCTCGGGAGCAGTACTTC.

This clonotype was seen ten or more times. This CDR3 reads CASSGGGPRSPLHF. CDR3 nucleotide sequence: TGTGCCAGTTCAGGAGGGGGCCCTAGGTCACCCCTCCACTTT. The chain employs TRBV28 and TRBJ1-6; 7 bases line up with TRBD1. Germline loops: CDR1 MDHEN, CDR2 SYDVKM. The CDR3 extends over 14 amino acids. J gave up 10 bases and V 9 bases, and 12 bases lay outside the gene matches.